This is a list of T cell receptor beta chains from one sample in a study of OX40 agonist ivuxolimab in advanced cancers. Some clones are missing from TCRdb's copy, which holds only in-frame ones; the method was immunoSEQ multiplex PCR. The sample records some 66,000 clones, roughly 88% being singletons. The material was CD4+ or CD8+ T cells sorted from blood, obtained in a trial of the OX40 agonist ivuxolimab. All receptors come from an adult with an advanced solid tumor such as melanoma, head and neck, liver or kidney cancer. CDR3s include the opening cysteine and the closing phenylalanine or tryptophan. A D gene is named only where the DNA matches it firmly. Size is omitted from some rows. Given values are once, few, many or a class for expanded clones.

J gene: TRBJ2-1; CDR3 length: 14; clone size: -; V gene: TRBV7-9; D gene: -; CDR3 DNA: TGTGCCAGCAGCTTGACTCTGTCCTACAATGAGCAGTTCTTC; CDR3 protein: CASSLTLSYNEQFF
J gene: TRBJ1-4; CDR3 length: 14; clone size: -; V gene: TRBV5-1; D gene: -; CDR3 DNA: TGCGCCAGCAGAAACGGGAGAGTAGATGAAAAACTGTTTTTT; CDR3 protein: CASRNGRVDEKLFF
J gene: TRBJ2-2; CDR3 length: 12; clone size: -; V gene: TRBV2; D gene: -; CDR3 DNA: TGTGCCAGCGGTTCGAGGGGCGGGGAGCTGTTTTTT; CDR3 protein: CASGSRGGELFF
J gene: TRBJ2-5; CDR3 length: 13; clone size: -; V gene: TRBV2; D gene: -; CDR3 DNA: TGTGCCAGCAGTGGACAGCAGGGGAAGACCCAGTACTTC; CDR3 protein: CASSGQQGKTQYF
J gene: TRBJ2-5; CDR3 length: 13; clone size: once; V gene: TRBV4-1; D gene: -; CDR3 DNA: TGCGCCAGCAGCCAAGCCTTTAAAGAGACCCAGTACTTC; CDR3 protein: CASSQAFKETQYF
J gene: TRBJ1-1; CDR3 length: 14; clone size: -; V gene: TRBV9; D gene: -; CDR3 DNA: TGTGCCAGCAGCGTAGACTGGTCGAACACTGAAGCTTTCTTT; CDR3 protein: CASSVDWSNTEAFF
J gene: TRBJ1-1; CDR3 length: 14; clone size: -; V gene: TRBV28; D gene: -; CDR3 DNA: TGTGCCAGCAGTTTAGCGGACAGAGACACTGAAGCTTTCTTT; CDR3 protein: CASSLADRDTEAFF
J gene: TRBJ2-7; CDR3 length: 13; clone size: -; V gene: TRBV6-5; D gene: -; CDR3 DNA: TGTGCCAGCAGCTCGACCACAGAGTACGAGCAGTACTTC; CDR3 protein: CASSSTTEYEQYF
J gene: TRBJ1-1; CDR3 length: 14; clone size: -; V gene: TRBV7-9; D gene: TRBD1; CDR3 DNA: TGTGCCAGCAGCCCCGGACAGGGAGGCACTGAAGCTTTCTTT; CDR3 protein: CASSPGQGGTEAFF
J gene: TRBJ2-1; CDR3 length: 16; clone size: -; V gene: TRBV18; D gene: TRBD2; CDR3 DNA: TGTGCCAGCTCACCAGAAGCGGGGGCCCCTCGCGGTGAGCAGTTCTTC; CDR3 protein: CASSPEAGAPRGEQFF
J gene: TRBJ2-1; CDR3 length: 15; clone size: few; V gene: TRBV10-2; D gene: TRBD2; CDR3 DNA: TGCGCCAGCAAACCGACTAGCGGGGGGAGGAATGAGCAGTTCTTC; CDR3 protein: CASKPTSGGRNEQFF
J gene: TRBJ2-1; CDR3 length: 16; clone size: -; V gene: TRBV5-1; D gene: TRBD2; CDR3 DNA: TGCGCCAGCAGCCCGAGGGAGGCTAGCGGGGACAATGAGCAGTTCTTC; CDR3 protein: CASSPREASGDNEQFF
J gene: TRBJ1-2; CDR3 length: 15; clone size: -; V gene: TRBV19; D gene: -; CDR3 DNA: TGTGCCAGTAGTATATCAGGAGGACTAAACTATGGCTACACCTTC; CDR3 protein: CASSISGGLNYGYTF
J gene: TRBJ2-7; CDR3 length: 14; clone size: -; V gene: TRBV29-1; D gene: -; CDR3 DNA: TGCAGCGTTGTCATATCGGGGTTTGACTACGAGCAGTACTTC; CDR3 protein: CSVVISGFDYEQYF
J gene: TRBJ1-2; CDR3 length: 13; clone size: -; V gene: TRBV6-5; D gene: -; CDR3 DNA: TGTGCCAGCAGTTACGGACACGACTATGGCTACACCTTC; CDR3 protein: CASSYGHDYGYTF
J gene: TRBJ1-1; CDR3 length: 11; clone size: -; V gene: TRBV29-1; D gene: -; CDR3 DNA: TGCAGCGTTGAAGGGGCAGGGAAAGCTTTCTTT; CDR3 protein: CSVEGAGKAFF
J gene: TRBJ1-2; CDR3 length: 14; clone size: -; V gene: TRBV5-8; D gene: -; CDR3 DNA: TGTGCCAGCAGCTTGGGGCTTGCCCCTATGCGGTACACCTTC; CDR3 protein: CASSLGLAPMRYTF
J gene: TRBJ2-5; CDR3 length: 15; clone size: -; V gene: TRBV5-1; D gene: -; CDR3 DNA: TGCGCCAGCAGCTTGGAAACAGGGAGAGGAGAGACCCAGTACTTC; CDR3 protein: CASSLETGRGETQYF
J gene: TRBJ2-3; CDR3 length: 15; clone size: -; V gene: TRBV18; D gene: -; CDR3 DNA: TGTGCCAGCTCACCATTACCCGGGGGCGCAGATACGCAGTATTTT; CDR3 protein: CASSPLPGGADTQYF
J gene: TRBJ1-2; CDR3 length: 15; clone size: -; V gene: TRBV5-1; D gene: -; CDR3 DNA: TGCGCCAGCAGCTTGGAGGGGGAACTTAACTATGGCTACACCTTC; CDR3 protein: CASSLEGELNYGYTF
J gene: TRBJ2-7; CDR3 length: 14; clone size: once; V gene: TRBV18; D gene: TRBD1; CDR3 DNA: TGTGCCAGCTCACCCCCGGGACAGGGGTACGAGCAGTACTTC; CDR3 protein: CASSPPGQGYEQYF
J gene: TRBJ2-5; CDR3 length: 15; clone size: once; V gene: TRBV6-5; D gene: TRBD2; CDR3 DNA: TGTGCCAGCAGTTACCGTAGCGGGGGGGCTGAGACCCAGTACTTC; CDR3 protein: CASSYRSGGAETQYF
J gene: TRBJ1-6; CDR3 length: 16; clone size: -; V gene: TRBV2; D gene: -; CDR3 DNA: TGTGCCAGCAGTGAGTTGACAGGCAGGAATAAATCACCCCTCCACTTT; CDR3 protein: CASSELTGRNKSPLHF
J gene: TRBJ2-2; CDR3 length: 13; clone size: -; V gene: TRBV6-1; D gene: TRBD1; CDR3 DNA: TGTGCCACGAGACAGGGTGTCACCGGGGAGCTGTTTTTT; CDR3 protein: CATRQGVTGELFF
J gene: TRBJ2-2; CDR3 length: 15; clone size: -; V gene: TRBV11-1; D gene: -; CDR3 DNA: TGTGCCAGCAGCTTAGGACCGTCGAACACCGGGGAGCTGTTTTTT; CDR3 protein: CASSLGPSNTGELFF
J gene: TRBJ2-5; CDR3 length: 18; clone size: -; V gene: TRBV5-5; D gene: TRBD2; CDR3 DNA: TGTGCCAGCAGCAGGTGGGCTAGCGGGGGAGCTAACCAAGAGACCCAGTACTTC; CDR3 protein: CASSRWASGGANQETQYF
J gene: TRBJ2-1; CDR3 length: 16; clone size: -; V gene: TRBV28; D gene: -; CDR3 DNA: TGTGCCAGCAGTTCCAACCCTGGGGGGGCCCACAATGAGCAGTTCTTC; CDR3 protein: CASSSNPGGAHNEQFF